Reported below is one T cell receptor (beta chain). The data are from a study of T cell changes during pregnancy in multiple sclerosis. Germline V gene data show CDR1 as SGHRS and CDR2 as YFSETQ. The CDR3 is made up of 15 amino acids. V trimming: 4 bases; J trimming: 2 bases; junction bases outside the gene matches: 2. Profiling relied on immunoSEQ multiplex PCR, and the TCRdb table lists in-frame clones only, not all of them. The repertoire holds around 70,000 clones, with about 92% as singletons. The chain is built from TRBV5-1 and TRBJ1-5; 11 bases are shared with TRBD1. The clonotype originates from a female donor with multiple sclerosis, enrolled in a pregnancy study. The specimen was peripheral blood, collected after pregnancy. In DNA, the CDR3 is TGCGCCAGCAGCAGGACAGGGGGCGGCAATCAGCCCCAGCATTTT. Protein sequence: CASSRTGGGNQPQHF.